The 9 T cell receptor beta chains below all came from one sample that was sequenced in a study of human T cells and chemical hapten exposure. The sample's time point: patch test 1, 2 weeks after DPC sensitization. As to treatment: therapeutic diphenylcyclopropenone sensitization with weekly scalp DPC. Blood, whole and unfractionated, served as the source for total RNA extraction. TCRdb re-called the RACE reads with MiXCR, one entry per CDR3 protein. The sample includes about 37,000 distinct CDR3 sequences, over 5.5% of them seen just once. Sequences were derived from whole blood, sampled in connection with sensitization to the hapten diphenylcyclopropenone (DPC). All receptors come from a woman aged 25 to 45 with alopecia areata. Some clones in this sample may be carry-over from other donors' samples.

This clonotype showed up many times. The chain links TRBV12-3 or TRBV12-4 to TRBJ1-4; possibly TRBD1 for D (5 bases). This CDR3 contains 14 residues. With 4 bases removed from V and 7 bases from J, the gap between germline ends came to 13 bases. The CDR3 bases are TGTGCCAGCAGTTCCGGGTGGGGGGGTGAAAAACTGTTTTTT. Its translation is CASSSGWGGEKLFF.

This clonotype was seen once. Possible read error: a much larger clone is one base away. The chain is built from TRBV5-1 and TRBJ1-2; 10 bases align to TRBD1. The CDR3 sequence is 14 residues long. Looked up from germline, CDR1 is SGHRS and CDR2 is YFSETQ. In nucleotides, the CDR3 is TGCACCAGCAGCCCCGGGACAGGGGCCCGTGGCTACACCTTC. Encoded protein: CTSSPGTGARGYTF.

V usage is TRBV7-2 and J usage is TRBJ2-7; no clear D gene. Germline-derived CDR1 and CDR2 are SGHTA and FQGNSA. This CDR3 has 17 residues. Trimming shortened V by 4 bases and J by 4 bases, and 23 bases separated the two germline ends. The CDR3 DNA is TGTGCCAGCAGCTCTCGAAGTGTGTCGGGTCTGGGGTACGAGCAGTACTTC. Amino acid sequence: CASSSRSVSGLGYEQYF.

This clonotype has a handful of counts. The V call is TRBV28, the J call TRBJ2-5; 7 nucleotides match TRBD2. Losses at the gene ends were 5 bases for V and 5 bases for J; bases not matched to a gene: 14. Per germline, CDR1 MDHEN and CDR2 SYDVKM. There are 16 residues in the CDR3. Here the CDR3 DNA reads TGTGCCAGCAGTCTCCCGGGACTACTACAACGGGAGACCCAGTACTTC. Its translation is CASSLPGLLQRETQYF. Full variable domain (outside the CDR3, taken from reference TRBV28 and TRBJ2-5): DVKVTQSSRYLVKRTGEKVFLECVQDMDHENMFWYRQDPGLGLRLIYFSYDVKMKEKGDIPEGYSVSREKKERFSLILESASTNQTSMYLCASSLPGLLQRETQYFGPGTRLLVL.

This clonotype was counted many times. The chain uses TRBV6-5 and TRBJ2-7; 8 positions agree with TRBD1. Germline V gene lookup returns CDR1 MNHEY and CDR2 SVGAGI. The CDR3 runs 14 residues. V lost 0 bases and J lost 3; bases outside the gene matches: 1. CDR3 in amino acids: CASSYSDRGYEQYF. The CDR3 nucleotides read TGTGCCAGCAGTTACTCAGACAGGGGCTACGAGCAGTACTTC.

The chain is built from TRBV6-2 or TRBV6-3 and TRBJ2-2; no clear D. Germline V gives CDR1 MNHEY, CDR2 SVGEGT. The V end was cut by 0 bases, the J end by 2 bases, with 1 base between. CDR3 length: 13 residues. The CDR3 sequence: CASSYSNTGELFF. The CDR3, as DNA: TGTGCCAGCAGTTACTCTAACACCGGGGAGCTGTTTTTT.

This clonotype was detected ten times or more. The V call is TRBV12-3 or TRBV12-4, the J call TRBJ2-1; weak D call: TRBD2 (6 bases). CDR3 length: 14 residues. The V end lost 5 bases, the J end lost 9 bases, and 17 bases lay between the germline ends. The CDR3 sequence is CASSPVRRGVEQFF. The CDR3 DNA follows: TGTGCCAGCAGTCCAGTGAGGCGGGGAGTTGAGCAGTTCTTC.

This clonotype was recorded many times. The rearrangement joins TRBV6-6 to TRBJ1-6, with D unclear. CDR3 size: 12 residues. Trimming removed 4 bases at V and 15 bases at J, with 13 bases between. The germline gives CDR1 MNHNY, CDR2 SVGAGI (reference sequence). The CDR3, as DNA: TGTGCCAGCAGTTTCCCCGCGGACCTCCTCCACTTT. Encoded protein: CASSFPADLLHF.

This clonotype was observed many times. The rearrangement links TRBV6-5 to TRBJ1-1; weak D call: TRBD1 (6 bases). The V end was cut by 8 bases, the J end by 7 bases, with 14 bases between. CDR3 length: 12 residues. Germline values: CDR1 MNHEY, CDR2 SVGAGI. The CDR3 sequence is CASHRAPLEAFF. The CDR3 bases are TGTGCCAGCCACAGGGCACCCCTTGAAGCTTTCTTT.